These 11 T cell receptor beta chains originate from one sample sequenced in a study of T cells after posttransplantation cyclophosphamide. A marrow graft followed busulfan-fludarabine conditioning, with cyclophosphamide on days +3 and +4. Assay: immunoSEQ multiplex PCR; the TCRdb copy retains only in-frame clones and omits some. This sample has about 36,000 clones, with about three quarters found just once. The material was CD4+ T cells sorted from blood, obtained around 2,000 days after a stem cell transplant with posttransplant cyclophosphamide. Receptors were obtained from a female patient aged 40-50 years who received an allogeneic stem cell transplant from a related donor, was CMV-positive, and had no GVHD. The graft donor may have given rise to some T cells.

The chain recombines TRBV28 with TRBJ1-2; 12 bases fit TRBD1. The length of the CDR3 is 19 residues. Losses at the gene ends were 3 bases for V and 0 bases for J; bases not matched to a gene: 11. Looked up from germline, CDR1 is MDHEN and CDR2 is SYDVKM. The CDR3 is CASSLGQGAFFSTNYGYTF. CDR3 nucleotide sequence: TGTGCCAGCAGTTTGGGACAGGGGGCTTTTTTTTCCACTAACTATGGCTACACCTTC.

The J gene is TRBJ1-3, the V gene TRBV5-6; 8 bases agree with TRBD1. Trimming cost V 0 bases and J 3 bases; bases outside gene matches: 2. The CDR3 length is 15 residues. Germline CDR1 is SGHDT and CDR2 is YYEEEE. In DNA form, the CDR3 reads TGTGCCAGCAGCTTGGTCGACAGGGGTGGAAACACCATATATTTT. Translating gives CASSLVDRGGNTIYF.

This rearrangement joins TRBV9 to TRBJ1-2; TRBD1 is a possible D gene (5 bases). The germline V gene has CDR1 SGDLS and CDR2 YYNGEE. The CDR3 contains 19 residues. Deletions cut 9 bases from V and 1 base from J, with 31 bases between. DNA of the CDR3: TGTGCCACAAGCGTGTGGGAGGGGTGTGGAAGGGTGTTTAACTATGGCTACACCTTC. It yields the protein CATSVWEGCGRVFNYGYTF.

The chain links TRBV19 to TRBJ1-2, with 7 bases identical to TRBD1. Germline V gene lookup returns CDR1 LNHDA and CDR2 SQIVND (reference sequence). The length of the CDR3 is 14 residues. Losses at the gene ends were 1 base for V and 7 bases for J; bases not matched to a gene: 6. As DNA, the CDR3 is TGTGCCAGTAGTATAGTTGACAGGGCCGGTGGCTACACCTTC. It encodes CASSIVDRAGGYTF.

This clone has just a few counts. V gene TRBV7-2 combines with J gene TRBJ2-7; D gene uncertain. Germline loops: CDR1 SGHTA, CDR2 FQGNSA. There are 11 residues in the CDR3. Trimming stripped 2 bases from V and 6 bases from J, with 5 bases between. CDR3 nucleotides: TGTGCCAGCAGCTTAAAGAGCGAGCAGTACTTC. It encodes CASSLKSEQYF.

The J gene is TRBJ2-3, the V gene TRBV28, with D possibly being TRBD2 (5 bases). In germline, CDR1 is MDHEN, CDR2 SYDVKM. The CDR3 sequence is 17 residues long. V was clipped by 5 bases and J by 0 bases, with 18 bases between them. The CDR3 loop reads CASSPYGRVLSTDTQYF. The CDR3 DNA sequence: TGTGCCAGCAGTCCTTACGGGCGGGTCCTAAGCACAGATACGCAGTATTTT. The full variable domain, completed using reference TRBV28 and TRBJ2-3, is DVKVTQSSRYLVKRTGEKVFLECVQDMDHENMFWYRQDPGLGLRLIYFSYDVKMKEKGDIPEGYSVSREKKERFSLILESASTNQTSMYLCASSPYGRVLSTDTQYFGPGTRLTVL.

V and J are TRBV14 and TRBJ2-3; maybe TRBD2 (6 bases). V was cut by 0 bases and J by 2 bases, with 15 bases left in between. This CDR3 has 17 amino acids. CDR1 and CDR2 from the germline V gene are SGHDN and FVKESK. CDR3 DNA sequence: TGTGCCAGCAGCCAAGATCAGGAGGGCCGCTTCACAGATACGCAGTATTTT. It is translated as CASSQDQEGRFTDTQYF.

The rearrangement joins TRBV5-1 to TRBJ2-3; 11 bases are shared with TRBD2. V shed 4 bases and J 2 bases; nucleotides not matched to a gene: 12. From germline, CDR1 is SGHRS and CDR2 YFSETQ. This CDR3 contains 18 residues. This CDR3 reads CASSEEGRLAGLTDTQYF. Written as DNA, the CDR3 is TGCGCCAGCAGCGAAGAAGGCAGACTAGCGGGGCTCACAGATACGCAGTATTTT.

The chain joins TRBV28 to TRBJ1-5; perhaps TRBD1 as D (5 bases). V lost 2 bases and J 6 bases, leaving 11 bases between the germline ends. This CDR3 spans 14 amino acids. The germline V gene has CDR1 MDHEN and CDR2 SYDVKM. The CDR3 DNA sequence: TGTGCCAGCAGTTTAGGGCAGGGTGTTCAGCCCCAGCATTTT. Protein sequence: CASSLGQGVQPQHF. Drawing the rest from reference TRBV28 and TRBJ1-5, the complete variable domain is DVKVTQSSRYLVKRTGEKVFLECVQDMDHENMFWYRQDPGLGLRLIYFSYDVKMKEKGDIPEGYSVSREKKERFSLILESASTNQTSMYLCASSLGQGVQPQHFGDGTRLSIL.

This CDR3 is CASSQAGWTLAHTF. CDR3 in DNA: TGTGCCAGCAGCCAAGCGGGGTGGACTTTGGCTCACACCTTC. This sequence joins TRBV14 and TRBJ1-2, with no clear D. The CDR3 runs 14 residues. V lost 1 base, J lost 12 bases, and 18 bases lay in between. Looked up from germline, CDR1 is SGHDN and CDR2 is FVKESK.

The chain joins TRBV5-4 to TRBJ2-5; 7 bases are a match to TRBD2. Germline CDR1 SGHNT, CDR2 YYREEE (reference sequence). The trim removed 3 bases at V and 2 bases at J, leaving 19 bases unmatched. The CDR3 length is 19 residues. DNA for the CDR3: TGTGCCAGCAGCTCCCCCGCTGGGCTAGCGGAGAGGGGTCAAGAGACCCAGTACTTC. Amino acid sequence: CASSSPAGLAERGQETQYF.